This T cell receptor beta chain was identified in a study of cytomegalovirus exposure and HLA in healthy donors. All donors participated as healthy donors of bone marrow. In the PCR, 60 Vbeta and 13 Jbeta primers were used. Assay used: immunoSEQ multiplex PCR; TCRdb lists only in-frame clones, some missing. Altogether some 210,000 clones are present, roughly 80% being singletons, with the ten largest covering 2% to 2.5%. CDR1 is MNHNS, CDR2 SASEGT, per germline. The V and J ends lost 4 bases and 3 bases respectively, with 18 bases between them. CDR3 size: 16 residues. The origin of this receptor is a woman under 40 in good health and CMV-seropositive. The J gene is TRBJ1-2, the V gene TRBV6-1; D is unclear. The sample taken for sequencing was PBMCs. The CDR3 bases are TGTGCCAGCAGTGCCCCGGAGGAGGGAAGGGACTATGGCTACACCTTC. As protein: CASSAPEEGRDYGYTF.